This T cell receptor beta chain appears in the sequencing data of a study of T cells in Graves' hyperthyroidism and ophthalmopathy. Notes on the study in general: Ophthalmopathy onset followed model prediction by a median around 6.6 months.

Each person with ophthalmopathy scored at least 3 on the Clinical Activity Score, reached NOSPECS grade 4 or higher, and had been ill under 3 months. CDR1 ENHRY and CDR2 SYGVKD come from the germline V gene. The length of the CDR3 is 18 residues. The germline V and J ends were trimmed by 0 bases and 6 bases, with 18 bases remaining between them. TCR beta CDR3 region amplification was performed from RNA transcripts. When the TCR CDR3 underwent first-round RT-PCR, the HTBI primer set was used. Using its own MiXCR run on the multiplex PCR reads, TCRdb lists one record per CDR3 protein. The sample has approximately 490,000 distinct CDR3 sequences; less than 25% are singletons. This clonotype occurred a few times. Its antigen is unidentified.

This sequence was found in a woman in her 70s with Graves' ophthalmopathy. Sequencing was performed on blood. The rearrangement joins TRBV10-3 to TRBJ1-6, with D possibly matching TRBD1 (6 bases). CDR3 DNA: TGTGCCATCAGTGAGTCGAGTCCCAGGGGATTGAGTAATTCACCCCTCCACTTT. It yields the protein CAISESSPRGLSNSPLHF.